The source of this T cell receptor (beta chain) is a study of cytotoxic CD8 clonotypes in ibrutinib-treated CLL. With V trimmed by 10 bases and J by 8 bases, 8 bases remained unmatched. The CDR3 extends over 12 amino acids. In germline, CDR1 is LNHDA, CDR2 SQIVND (reference sequence). Concerning this clone itself: Its cognate antigen is unknown.

General observations from the study: Ibrutinib response saw clonality rise, and progression saw it return toward baseline. At the start, clonality exceeded age-matched healthy donors and followed circulating CD8+ T-cell counts.

Assay used: immunoSEQ multiplex PCR; TCRdb lists only in-frame clones, some missing. The sample has under 200,000 clones, approximately 84% seen once. The starting material was PBMCs, obtained after 24 months of ibrutinib treatment. The source of this sequence is a human donor with chronic lymphocytic leukemia. This rearrangement joins TRBV19 to TRBJ1-1, with 9 bases fitting TRBD1. CDR3 DNA: TGTGCCATCGGGACAGGGTGGACGGAAGCTTTCTTT. Amino acid sequence: CAIGTGWTEAFF.